The 23 T cell receptor beta chains listed next were all sequenced from one sample in a study of shared clonotypes between healthy human individuals. Sequencing used immunoSEQ multiplex PCR; TCRdb keeps in-frame clones, though not all of them. The sample lists hundreds of thousands of clones; roughly three quarters were seen once. The material sequenced was PBMCs. These receptors came from a woman aged 35 to 49 in good health. Some clones in this sample may be carry-over from other donors' samples.

Note on this clone: Distinct nucleotide sequences in the sample also encode this CDR3. The rearrangement joins TRBV6-5 to TRBJ1-2; unclear D gene. The CDR3 has 12 amino acids. Germline CDR1 MNHEY, CDR2 SVGAGI. Trimming left V 6 bases short and J 1 base short, with 6 bases between. The CDR3 DNA reads TGTGCCAGCAGCCCGAGTAACTATGGCTACACCTTC. The encoded protein is CASSPSNYGYTF.

The sample holds one count of this clone. V gene TRBV7-2 combines with J gene TRBJ1-1; D not resolved. Germline CDR1 is SGHTA and CDR2 is FQGNSA. Trimming removed 2 bases from V and 6 bases from J, with 10 bases in between. This CDR3 is 13 amino acids long. The chain's CDR3 is CASSLIPRSEAFF. The CDR3 DNA reads as TGTGCCAGCAGCTTAATCCCAAGGTCTGAAGCTTTCTTT.

J is TRBJ1-1 and V is TRBV11-2; D unclear. V was pared by 5 bases and J by 4 bases, with 8 bases between. The germline gives CDR1 SGHAT, CDR2 FQNNGV. There are 12 residues in the CDR3. The CDR3 sequence: CASSDDGTEAFF. CDR3 bases: TGTGCCAGCAGCGACGATGGCACTGAAGCTTTCTTT.

The V call is TRBV5-4, the J call TRBJ2-2; the D gene could be TRBD1 or TRBD2 (6 bases each). Trimming removed 3 bases from V and 6 bases from J, with 15 bases in between. Germline values: CDR1 SGHNT, CDR2 YYREEE (reference sequence). The CDR3 covers 15 residues. The CDR3 nucleotides are TGTGCCAGCAGCTGGGGGGCAGGGGTCCCCGGGGAGCTGTTTTTT. It translates to CASSWGAGVPGELFF. The full variable domain, in which reference TRBV5-4 and TRBJ2-2 provide the parts outside the CDR3, is ETGVTQSPTHLIKTRGQQVTLRCSSQSGHNTVSWYQQALGQGPQFIFQYYREEENGRGNFPPRFSGLQFPNYSSELNVNALELDDSALYLCASSWGAGVPGELFFGEGSRLTVL.

The chain has TRBV7-8 and TRBJ1-1; the D is unclear. Trimming pared 1 base from V and 2 bases from J, leaving 5 bases between. The CDR3 contains 13 residues. Germline V CDR1 and CDR2: SGHVS, FQNEAQ. Here the CDR3 DNA reads TGTGCCAGCAGCTTAGACTTTAACACTGAAGCTTTCTTT. Translating gives CASSLDFNTEAFF.

CDR3 bases: TGTGCCAGCAGCAGACTATTCGGGGGGGCAGATACGCAGTATTTT. Translation gives CASSRLFGGADTQYF. The chain carries TRBV6-4 and TRBJ2-3; 8 bases are a match to TRBD2. The V gene's germline CDR1 is MRHNA and CDR2 SNTAGT. J was trimmed by 4 bases and V by 6 bases; bases with no gene match: 9. This CDR3 region has 15 residues.

J is TRBJ2-4 and V is TRBV28; perhaps TRBD1 as D (6 bases). This CDR3 is built from 12 residues. Germline CDR1 is MDHEN and CDR2 is SYDVKM. V lost 4 bases, J lost 10 bases, and 11 bases lay in between. The CDR3 here is CASSSGTSIQYF. CDR3 coding DNA: TGTGCCAGCAGTTCCGGGACAAGTATTCAGTACTTC.

The chain employs TRBV28 and TRBJ1-2, with TRBD1 as a possible D gene (5 bases). V lost 2 bases, J lost 4 bases, and 14 bases lay in between. The CDR3 length is 15 residues. Germline-derived CDR1 and CDR2 are MDHEN and SYDVKM. CDR3 residues: CASSLVGERSYGYTF. CDR3 in DNA: TGTGCCAGCAGTTTAGTGGGGGAGAGAAGCTATGGCTACACCTTC.

In this sample, this clone turned up a few times. This may be a read error, as it is one base from a much larger clone. Other DNA sequences from this sample encode an identical CDR3 as well. V and J are TRBV29-1 and TRBJ2-5; D is uncertain. Per the germline V gene, CDR1 is SQVTM and CDR2 is ANQGSEA. CDR3 size: 13 residues. Trimming stripped 3 bases from V and 5 bases from J, with 13 bases between. The CDR3 DNA is TGCAGCGTTGAGTCCCATTTAGGGGAGACCCAGTACTTC. Its translation: CSVESHLGETQYF.

V is TRBV2 and J is TRBJ2-7; 8 bases align to TRBD2. The CDR3 contains 18 residues. J lost 0 bases, V lost 5 bases, and 15 bases had no gene match. Germline CDR1 and CDR2: SNHLY and FYNNEI. DNA for the CDR3: TGTGCCAGCAGTAATCCTGCGGTAGCGGGGTCTAGCTCCTACGAGCAGTACTTC. It translates to CASSNPAVAGSSSYEQYF.

This clone was found many times. In the same sample, other DNA sequences code for this CDR3. This sequence joins TRBV20-1 and TRBJ2-1, with no clear D. The germline V gene has CDR1 DFQATT and CDR2 SNEGSKA (reference sequence). This CDR3 contains 10 residues. Trimming cost V 5 bases and J 4 bases, with 3 bases left between them. CDR3 bases: TGCAGTGCTCTTTACAATGAGCAGTTCTTC. Amino acid sequence: CSALYNEQFF.

This clone was counted ten times or more. This chain connects TRBV28 to TRBJ1-5, with D possibly being TRBD1 (5 bases). The CDR3 spans 13 residues. Germline assignment: CDR1 MDHEN and CDR2 SYDVKM. V lost 2 bases and J 12 bases, leaving 14 bases between the germline ends. The DNA for the CDR3 is TGTGCCAGCAGTTTAAGTAGTAGGGGCCGCCAGCATTTT. It yields the protein CASSLSSRGRQHF. Complete variable domain (other parts from reference TRBV28 and TRBJ1-5): DVKVTQSSRYLVKRTGEKVFLECVQDMDHENMFWYRQDPGLGLRLIYFSYDVKMKEKGDIPEGYSVSREKKERFSLILESASTNQTSMYLCASSLSSRGRQHFGDGTRLSIL.

This chain joins TRBV27 and TRBJ1-1; possibly TRBD1 for D (5 bases). CDR3 length: 14 residues. From germline, CDR1 is MNHEY and CDR2 SMNVEV (reference sequence). Trimming cost V 3 bases and J 2 bases, with 10 bases left between them. This CDR3 is CASSFDSINTEAFF. The CDR3 coding sequence is TGTGCCAGCAGTTTCGACAGCATTAACACTGAAGCTTTCTTT.

The gene calls are TRBV10-2 and TRBJ2-7; 7 nucleotides match TRBD1. The CDR3 is 15 amino acids. V gave up 3 bases and J gave up 3 bases; unmatched junction bases: 8. CDR1 and CDR2 (germline): WSHSY, SAAADI. This CDR3 is CASSDTGDSIYEQYF. The DNA of the CDR3 is TGCGCCAGCAGTGACACAGGGGACAGCATCTACGAGCAGTACTTC.

This clone has a count of ten or more. The V gene is TRBV2, the J gene TRBJ1-3; a possible D gene is TRBD1 (6 bases). V was shortened by 11 bases and J by 0 bases, with 11 bases between the two germline ends. The CDR3 extends over 13 amino acids. Germline CDR1 SNHLY, CDR2 FYNNEI. DNA for the CDR3: TGTGCCGGCCGACAGGACTCTGGAAACACCATATATTTT. Translating gives CAGRQDSGNTIYF.

The chain has TRBV19 and TRBJ1-1, with 8 bases lining up with TRBD1. CDR3 length equals 15 residues. After removal of 5 bases from V and 4 bases from J, the junction contained 9 bases not matched to a gene. The V gene's germline CDR1 is LNHDA and CDR2 SQIVND (reference sequence). The CDR3 spells CASSPWTGRPTEAFF. The CDR3 DNA reads TGTGCCAGTAGTCCTTGGACAGGGCGGCCCACTGAAGCTTTCTTT.

The J gene is TRBJ2-7, the V gene TRBV27; 7 nucleotides line up with TRBD1. The CDR3 contains 16 residues. V gave up 3 bases and J gave up 3 bases; unmatched junction bases: 11. CDR1 and CDR2 from the germline V gene are MNHEY and SMNVEV (reference sequence). CDR3 nucleotides: TGTGCCAGCAGTTTGTCAACCGGGACAGATTTCTACGAGCAGTACTTC. Translation: CASSLSTGTDFYEQYF.

The chain recombines TRBV5-1 with TRBJ2-1; 10 bases are a match to TRBD2. CDR1 and CDR2 from the germline V gene are SGHRS and YFSETQ. Trimming cost V 3 bases and J 4 bases; bases outside gene matches: 4. The CDR3 length is 15 residues. The CDR3 DNA is TGCGCCAGCAGCTCCGGACTAGCGGATTACAATGAGCAGTTCTTC. Protein: CASSSGLADYNEQFF.

The V call is TRBV21-1, the J call TRBJ2-1; TRBD2 is the table's D call and was not checked against the DNA. TRBV21-1 is marked as a pseudogene. This CDR3 comprises 16 residues. Here the CDR3 DNA reads TGTGCCAGCAGCACTTCGTGCGATAGCGGGACCGATGAGCAGTTCTTC. It specifies CASSTSCDSGTDEQFF.

To note about this clone: Other DNA sequences in the sample encode the same CDR3. This chain uses TRBV7-2 with TRBJ1-5, with D unresolved. Per germline, CDR1 SGHTA and CDR2 FQGNSA. V was trimmed by 1 base and J by 4 bases, leaving 5 bases between them. The CDR3 spans 13 residues. The CDR3 spells CASSLDRNQPQHF. The CDR3 nucleotides are TGTGCCAGCAGCTTAGACAGAAATCAGCCCCAGCATTTT.

The chain couples TRBV18 to TRBJ2-2, with a tentative D call TRBD1 (5 bases). The germline V gene encodes CDR1 KGHSH and CDR2 LQKENI. The CDR3 is 14 amino acids. With 0 bases removed from V and 6 bases from J, the gap between germline ends came to 8 bases. The CDR3 sequence is CASSPPLGPGELFF. As DNA, the CDR3 is TGTGCCAGCTCACCACCCCTGGGGCCCGGGGAGCTGTTTTTT.

This chain joins TRBV4-3 and TRBJ2-4; D may correspond to TRBD1 or TRBD2 (5 bases each). The germline V gene encodes CDR1 LGHNA and CDR2 YSLEER. This CDR3 is 16 amino acids long. V was pared by 0 bases and J by 6 bases, with 15 bases between. CDR3 sequence reads: CASSQDPGGSGNIQYF. The CDR3 nucleotides are TGCGCCAGCAGCCAAGATCCTGGGGGATCAGGAAACATTCAGTACTTC.

The rearrangement uses TRBV15 and TRBJ1-3, with D unclear. The CDR3 runs to 15 residues. Germline V lookup: CDR1 LNHNV, CDR2 YYDKDF (reference sequence). The germline V and J ends were trimmed by 4 bases and 6 bases, with 16 bases remaining between them. CDR3 sequence: CATSKGDKYENTIYF. In DNA, the CDR3 is TGTGCCACCAGCAAGGGAGATAAGTACGAAAACACCATATATTTT.